Sequencing of this TCR beta chain was carried out in a study of T cell responses to AZD1222 COVID-19 vaccine. Study conclusions and caveats: Unmutated regions of variants are reportedly targeted by nearly half of spike-specific TCRs.

Method: immunoSEQ multiplex PCR; TCRdb's copy keeps in-frame clones and lacks some. The sample consists of around 180,000 clones, about 90% of them appearing once. About this clone itself: What it binds is unknown.

The CDR3 extends over 16 amino acids. Germline V gene sequence: CDR1 SGHTA, CDR2 FQGNSA. Trimming shortened V by 6 bases and J by 6 bases, and 18 bases separated the two germline ends. The source material was peripheral blood, sampled on day 0 of AZD1222 vaccination. This TCR was recovered from an adult in good health. This chain connects TRBV7-2 to TRBJ1-6; D is unclear. The CDR3 protein is CASSSNQRSLNSPLHF. The CDR3 DNA sequence: TGTGCCAGCAGTTCCAATCAGAGAAGCCTTAATTCACCCCTCCACTTT.